The clone carrying this T cell receptor beta chain appeared once. This specimen belongs to a study of cytomegalovirus exposure and HLA in healthy donors. In the PCR, 60 Vbeta and 13 Jbeta primers were used. Repertoires were generated with immunoSEQ multiplex PCR, while TCRdb's copy carries only in-frame clones and drops some. The sample lists about 150,000 clones, around 78% seen once, with less than 15% in the top ten. Sequencing used PBMCs. The clonotype comes from a woman aged 50 to 65 in good health and CMV-seropositive.

CDR3 sequence reads: CASAGTGLNQPQHF. In nucleotides, the CDR3 is TGTGCCAGTGCTGGGACAGGGCTAAATCAGCCCCAGCATTTT. This chain connects TRBV2 to TRBJ1-5; TRBD1 aligns across 9 bases. CDR1 is SNHLY and CDR2 is FYNNEI in the germline V gene. The CDR3 spans 14 residues. The V segment lost 9 bases and the J segment 4 bases; nucleotides outside the gene matches: 7.